This T cell receptor beta chain was observed in a study of T cells after yellow fever vaccination. General study results and limits: Among primary-vaccination clones, most reappeared after the booster, at just under 98% for CD4 and about 90% for CD8. Although the secondary response was weaker, it peaked faster, at day 5 versus 15.

The germline V gene encodes CDR1 SGHTA and CDR2 FQGNSA. The CDR3 contains 16 residues. V was pared by 5 bases and J by 2 bases, with 15 bases between. They built TCR cDNA with 5'RACE template switching, a step that put in a universal primer site and UMIs. TCRdb processed the 5' RACE reads anew with MiXCR; each CDR3 protein has one entry. The sample yields just over 250,000 distinct CDR3 sequences, about 5.2% seen once. The sample holds a few counts of this clonotype. The antigen is undetermined. The specimen was CD4+ T cells sorted from PBMCs, collected on the day of the yellow fever booster vaccination. The V call is TRBV7-2, the J call TRBJ2-2; the D gene is possibly TRBD1 (5 bases). This clonotype was obtained from a man between 18 and 29 years old who received the YFV17D yellow fever vaccine. The CDR3 DNA is TGTGCCAGCAGCCTCGTGGCAGGGCGTAACACCGGGGAGCTGTTTTTT. Its protein is CASSLVAGRNTGELFF. The full variable domain, in which reference TRBV7-2 and TRBJ2-2 provide the parts outside the CDR3, is GAGVSQSPSNKVTEKGKDVELRCDPISGHTALYWYRQSLGQGLEFLIYFQGNSAPDKSGLPSDRFSAERTGGSVSTLTIQRTQQEDSAVYLCASSLVAGRNTGELFFGEGSRLTVL.